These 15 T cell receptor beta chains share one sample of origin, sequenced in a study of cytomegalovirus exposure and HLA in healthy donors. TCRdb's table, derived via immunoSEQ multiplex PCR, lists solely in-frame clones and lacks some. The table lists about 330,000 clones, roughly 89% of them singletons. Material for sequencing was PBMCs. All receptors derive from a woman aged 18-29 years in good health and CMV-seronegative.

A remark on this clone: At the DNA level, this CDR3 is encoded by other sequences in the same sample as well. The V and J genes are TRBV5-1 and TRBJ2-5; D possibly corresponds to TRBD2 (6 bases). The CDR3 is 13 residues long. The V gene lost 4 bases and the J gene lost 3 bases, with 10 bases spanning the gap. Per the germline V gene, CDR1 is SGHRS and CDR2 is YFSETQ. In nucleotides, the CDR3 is TGCGCCAGCAGCCTTACGGGGGAAGAGACCCAGTACTTC. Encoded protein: CASSLTGEETQYF. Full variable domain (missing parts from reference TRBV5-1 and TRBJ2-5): KAGVTQTPRYLIKTRGQQVTLSCSPISGHRSVSWYQQTPGQGLQFLFEYFSETQRNKGNFPGRFSGRQFSNSRSEMNVSTLELGDSALYLCASSLTGEETQYFGPGTRLLVL.

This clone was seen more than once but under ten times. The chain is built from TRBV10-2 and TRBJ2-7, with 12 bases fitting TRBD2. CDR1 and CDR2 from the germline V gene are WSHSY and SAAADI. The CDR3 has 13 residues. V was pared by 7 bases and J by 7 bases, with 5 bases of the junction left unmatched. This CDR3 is CASTPGTSGEQYF. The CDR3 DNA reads TGCGCCAGCACACCGGGGACTAGCGGGGAGCAGTACTTC.

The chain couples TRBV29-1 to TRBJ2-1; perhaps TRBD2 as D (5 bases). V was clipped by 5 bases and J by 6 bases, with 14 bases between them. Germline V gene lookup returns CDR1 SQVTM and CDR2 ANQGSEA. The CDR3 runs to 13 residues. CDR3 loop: CSVPKPAGNEQFF. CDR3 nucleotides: TGCAGCGTTCCGAAGCCCGCGGGCAATGAGCAGTTCTTC.

CDR3 coding DNA: TGTGCCAGCAGCGCGTCTGTAACCGGGACTACCCCCTACGAGCAGTACTTC. Its protein is CASSASVTGTTPYEQYF. The chain combines TRBV9 with TRBJ2-7; 7 bases align to TRBD2. The CDR3 is 17 residues long. Unmatched junction bases numbered 14, after V lost 3 bases and J lost 2 bases. In germline, CDR1 is SGDLS, CDR2 YYNGEE.

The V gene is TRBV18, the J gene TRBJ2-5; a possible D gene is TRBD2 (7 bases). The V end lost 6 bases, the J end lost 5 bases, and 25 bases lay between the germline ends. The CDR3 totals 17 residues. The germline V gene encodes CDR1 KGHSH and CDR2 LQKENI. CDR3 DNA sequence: TGTGCCAGCTCCCACCGGGGGGCTAGCGGAGCTGAGGAGACCCAGTACTTC. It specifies CASSHRGASGAEETQYF.

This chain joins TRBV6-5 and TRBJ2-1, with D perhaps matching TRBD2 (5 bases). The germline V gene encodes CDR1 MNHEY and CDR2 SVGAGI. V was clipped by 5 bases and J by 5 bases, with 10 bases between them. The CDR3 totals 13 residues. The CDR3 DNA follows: TGTGCCAGCAGTGAATTGGGAGACAATGAGCAGTTCTTC. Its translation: CASSELGDNEQFF.

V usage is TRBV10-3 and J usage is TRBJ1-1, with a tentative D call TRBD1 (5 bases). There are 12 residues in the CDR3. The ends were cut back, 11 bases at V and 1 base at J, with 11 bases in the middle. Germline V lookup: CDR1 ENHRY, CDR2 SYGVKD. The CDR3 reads CAGGGENTEAFF. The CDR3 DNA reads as TGTGCCGGCGGAGGGGAGAACACTGAAGCTTTCTTT.

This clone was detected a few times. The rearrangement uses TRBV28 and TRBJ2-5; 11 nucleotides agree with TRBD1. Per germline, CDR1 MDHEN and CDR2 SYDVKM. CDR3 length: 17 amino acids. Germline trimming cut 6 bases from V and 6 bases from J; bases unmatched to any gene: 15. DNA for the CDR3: TGTGCCAGCAGCCTTACCATCCCGGGACAGGGGGTAAAGACCCAGTACTTC. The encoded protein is CASSLTIPGQGVKTQYF.

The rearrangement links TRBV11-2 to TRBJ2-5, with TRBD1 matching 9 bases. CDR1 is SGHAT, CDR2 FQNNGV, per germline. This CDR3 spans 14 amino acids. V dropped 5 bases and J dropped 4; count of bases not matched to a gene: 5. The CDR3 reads CASSTGQGVETQYF. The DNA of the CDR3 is TGTGCCAGCAGCACGGGACAGGGTGTAGAGACCCAGTACTTC.

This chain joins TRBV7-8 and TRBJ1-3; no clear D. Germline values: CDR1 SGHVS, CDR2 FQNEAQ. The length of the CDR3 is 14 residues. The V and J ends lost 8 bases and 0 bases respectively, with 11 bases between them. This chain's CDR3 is CASVGPPSGNTIYF. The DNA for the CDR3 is TGTGCCAGCGTTGGGCCACCCTCTGGAAACACCATATATTTT.

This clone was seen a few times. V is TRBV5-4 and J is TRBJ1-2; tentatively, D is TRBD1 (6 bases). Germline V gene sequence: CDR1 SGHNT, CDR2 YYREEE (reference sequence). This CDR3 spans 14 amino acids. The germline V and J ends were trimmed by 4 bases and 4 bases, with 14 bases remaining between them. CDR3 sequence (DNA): TGTGCCAGCAGCCTCTCGACAGGAATCTATGGCTACACCTTC. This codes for CASSLSTGIYGYTF. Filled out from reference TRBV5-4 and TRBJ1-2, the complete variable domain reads ETGVTQSPTHLIKTRGQQVTLRCSSQSGHNTVSWYQQALGQGPQFIFQYYREEENGRGNFPPRFSGLQFPNYSSELNVNALELDDSALYLCASSLSTGIYGYTFGSGTRLTVV.

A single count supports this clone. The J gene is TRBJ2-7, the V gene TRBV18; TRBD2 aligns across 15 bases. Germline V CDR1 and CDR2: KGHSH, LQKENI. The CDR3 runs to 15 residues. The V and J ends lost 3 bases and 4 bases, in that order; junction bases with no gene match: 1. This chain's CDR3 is CASSPGLAGGYEQYF. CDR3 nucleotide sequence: TGTGCCAGCTCACCCGGACTAGCGGGAGGGTACGAGCAGTACTTC.

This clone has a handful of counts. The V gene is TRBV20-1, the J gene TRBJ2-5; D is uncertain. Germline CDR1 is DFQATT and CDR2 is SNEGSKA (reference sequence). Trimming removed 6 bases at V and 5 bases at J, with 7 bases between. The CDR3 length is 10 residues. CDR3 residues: CSADGETQYF. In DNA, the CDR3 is TGCAGTGCCGACGGGGAGACCCAGTACTTC.

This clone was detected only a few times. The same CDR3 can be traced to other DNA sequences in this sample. The CDR3 DNA reads TGTGCCAGCAGTGGGACAGGGGGCAATCAGCCCCAGCATTTT. Amino acids: CASSGTGGNQPQHF. This sequence joins TRBV2 and TRBJ1-5, with TRBD1 matching over 9 bases. In germline, CDR1 is SNHLY, CDR2 FYNNEI. V dropped 4 bases and J dropped 2; count of bases not matched to a gene: 0. CDR3 length: 14 amino acids.

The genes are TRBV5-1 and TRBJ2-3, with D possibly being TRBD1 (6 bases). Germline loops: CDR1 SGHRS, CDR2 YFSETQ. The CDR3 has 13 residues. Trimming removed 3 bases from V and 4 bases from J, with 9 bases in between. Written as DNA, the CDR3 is TGCGCCAGCAGCTGGAAGGGGGCAGATACGCAGTATTTT. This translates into CASSWKGADTQYF.